This TCR beta chain was identified during a study of cytomegalovirus exposure and HLA in healthy donors. Regarding the study as a whole: In a later analysis, an Asian-associated ancestry cluster reportedly showed fewer N-insertions than the approximately 700-donor mean.

The CDR3 contains 20 residues. Looked up from germline, CDR1 is MGHRA and CDR2 is YSYEKL. V was shortened by 0 bases and J by 1 base, with 19 bases between the two germline ends. PCR amplification relied on 60 Vbeta primers (plus 13 Jbeta primers). As handled by the study authors: About 12 million of roughly 81 million unique TCR beta chains were shared, per a later count. This table comes from immunoSEQ multiplex PCR, and its TCRdb copy is limited to in-frame clones, with some not included. The V and J calls and the clone size are those of that table, but D and trimming were determined from the DNA. This sample has roughly 170,000 clones, with about four fifths found just once. A remark on this clone: Its antigen is currently unknown.

This rearrangement joins TRBV4-1 to TRBJ2-6; the D gene is possibly TRBD2 (5 bases). Material for sequencing was PBMCs. The sequence came from a young man in good health and CMV-seronegative. CDR3 amino acids: CASSQDTVASLTSGANVLTF. The CDR3 nucleotides read TGCGCCAGCAGCCAAGATACGGTGGCTAGCCTTACATCTGGGGCCAACGTCCTGACTTTC.